This entry features one TCR beta chain sequence. The antigen is undetermined. A junction end diverges from the germline sequence, so it may reflect a read error. This record comes from a study of vaccination effects on CD4 cells after COVID-19. Study summary: After fewer than 2.5 million PBMC were placed in each well, they were cultured with approximately 10 IU/ml IL-2 and around 10 ug/ml peptides. Broader study findings: A shortage of convalescent patients and an absence of early post-infection timepoints characterized the study.

The CDR3 is 15 amino acids. Germline-derived CDR1 and CDR2 are MNHEY and SVGAGI. Isolating CD4+ T cells followed about 10 days of culture. Cultures got half-medium changes with IL-2 on days 3 and 7. The data were produced by immunoSEQ multiplex PCR, yet TCRdb's version contains in-frame clones alone and is incomplete. The table has about 66,000 clones, about two thirds seen once. Source: CD4+ T cells from PBMCs cultured without peptide, taken before COVID-19 vaccination. The chain carries TRBV6-5 and TRBJ2-7; 7 positions agree with TRBD1. The clonotype originates from a human donor who had a prior SARS-CoV-2 infection. CDR3 in amino acids: CASNYPGRGSYEQYF. The CDR3 DNA reads TGTGCCAGCAATTACCCCGGCAGGGGGTCCTACGAGCAGTACTTC.